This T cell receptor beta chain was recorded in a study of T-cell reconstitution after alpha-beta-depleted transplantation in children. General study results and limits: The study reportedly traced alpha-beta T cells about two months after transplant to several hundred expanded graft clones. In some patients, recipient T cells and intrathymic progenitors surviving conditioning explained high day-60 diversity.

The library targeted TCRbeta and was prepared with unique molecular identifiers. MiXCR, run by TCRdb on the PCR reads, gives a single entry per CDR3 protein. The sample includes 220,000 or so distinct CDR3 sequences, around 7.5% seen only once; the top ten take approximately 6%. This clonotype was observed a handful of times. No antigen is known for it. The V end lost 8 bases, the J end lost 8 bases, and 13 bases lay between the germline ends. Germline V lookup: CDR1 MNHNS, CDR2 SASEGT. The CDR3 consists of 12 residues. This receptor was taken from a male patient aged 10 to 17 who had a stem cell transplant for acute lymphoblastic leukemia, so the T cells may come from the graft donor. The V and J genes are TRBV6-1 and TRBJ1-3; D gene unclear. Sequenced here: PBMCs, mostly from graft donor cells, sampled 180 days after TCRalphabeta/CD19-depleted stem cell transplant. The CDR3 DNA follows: TGTGCCAGCGAAGAGGTCGGGGACACCATATATTTT. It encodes CASEEVGDTIYF.